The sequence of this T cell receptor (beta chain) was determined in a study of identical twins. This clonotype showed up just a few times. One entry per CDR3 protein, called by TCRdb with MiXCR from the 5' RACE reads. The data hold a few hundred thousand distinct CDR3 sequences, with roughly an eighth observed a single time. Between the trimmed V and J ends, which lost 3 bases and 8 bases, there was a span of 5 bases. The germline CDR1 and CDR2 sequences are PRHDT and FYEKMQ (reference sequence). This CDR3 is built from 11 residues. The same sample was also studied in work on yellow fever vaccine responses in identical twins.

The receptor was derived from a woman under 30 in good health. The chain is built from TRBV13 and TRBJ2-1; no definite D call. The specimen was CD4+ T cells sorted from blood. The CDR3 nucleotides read TGTGCCAGCAGCTTCTTGGATGAGCAGTTCTTC. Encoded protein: CASSFLDEQFF.